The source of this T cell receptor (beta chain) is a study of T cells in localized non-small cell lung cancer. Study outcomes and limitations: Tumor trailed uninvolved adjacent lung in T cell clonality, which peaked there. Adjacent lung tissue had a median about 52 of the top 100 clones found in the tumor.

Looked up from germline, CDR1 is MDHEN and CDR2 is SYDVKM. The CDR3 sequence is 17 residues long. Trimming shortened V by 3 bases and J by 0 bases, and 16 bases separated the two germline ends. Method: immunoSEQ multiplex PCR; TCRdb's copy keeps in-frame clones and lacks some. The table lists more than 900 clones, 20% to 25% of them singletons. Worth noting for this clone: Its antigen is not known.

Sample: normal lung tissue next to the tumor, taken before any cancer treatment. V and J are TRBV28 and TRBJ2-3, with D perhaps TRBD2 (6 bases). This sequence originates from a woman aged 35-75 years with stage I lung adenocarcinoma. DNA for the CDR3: TGTGCCAGCAGTTTCTACATCGGGGGTACAAGCACAGATACGCAGTATTTT. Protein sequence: CASSFYIGGTSTDTQYF.